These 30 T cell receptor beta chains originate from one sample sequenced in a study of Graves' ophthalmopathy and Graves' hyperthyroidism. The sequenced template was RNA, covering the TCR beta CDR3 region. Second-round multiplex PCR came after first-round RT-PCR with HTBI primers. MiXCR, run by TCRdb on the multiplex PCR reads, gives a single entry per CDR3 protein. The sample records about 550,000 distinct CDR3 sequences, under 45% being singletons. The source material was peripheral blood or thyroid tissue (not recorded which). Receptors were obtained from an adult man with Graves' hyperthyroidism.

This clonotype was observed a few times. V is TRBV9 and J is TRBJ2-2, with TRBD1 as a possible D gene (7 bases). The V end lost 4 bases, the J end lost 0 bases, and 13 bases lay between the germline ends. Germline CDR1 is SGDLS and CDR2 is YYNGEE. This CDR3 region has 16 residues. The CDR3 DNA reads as TGTGCCAGCAGCCCCAGGGGGGCGACGAACACCGGGGAGCTGTTTTTT. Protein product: CASSPRGATNTGELFF.

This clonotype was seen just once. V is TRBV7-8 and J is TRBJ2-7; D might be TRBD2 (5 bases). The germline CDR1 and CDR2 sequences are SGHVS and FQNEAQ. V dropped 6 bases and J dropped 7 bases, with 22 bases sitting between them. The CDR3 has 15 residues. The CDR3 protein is CASRPDDGNGGEQYF. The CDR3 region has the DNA TGTGCCAGCAGACCAGACGACGGGAACGGCGGTGAGCAGTACTTC.

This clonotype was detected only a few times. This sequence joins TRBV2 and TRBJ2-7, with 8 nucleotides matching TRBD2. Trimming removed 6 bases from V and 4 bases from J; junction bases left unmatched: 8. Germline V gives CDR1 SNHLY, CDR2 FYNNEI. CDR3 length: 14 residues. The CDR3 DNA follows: TGTGCCAGCAGCGGGAGGGACGGAGCATACGAGCAGTACTTC. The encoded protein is CASSGRDGAYEQYF.

The CDR3 DNA sequence: TGTGCCAGCAGTTTGAAGGGGCGGACCAATCAGCCCCAGCATTTT. Its translation: CASSLKGRTNQPQHF. The chain couples TRBV27 to TRBJ1-5; D perhaps matches TRBD1 (5 bases). The V and J ends lost 3 bases and 3 bases respectively, with 12 bases between them. Germline CDR1 MNHEY, CDR2 SMNVEV (reference sequence). The CDR3 length is 15 residues.

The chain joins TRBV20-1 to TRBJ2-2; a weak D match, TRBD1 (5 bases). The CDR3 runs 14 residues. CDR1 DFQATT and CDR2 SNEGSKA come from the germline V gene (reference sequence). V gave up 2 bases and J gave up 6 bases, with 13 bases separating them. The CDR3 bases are TGCAGTGCTAGAAAGGGGATTGACGCCGGGGAGCTGTTTTTT. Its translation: CSARKGIDAGELFF.

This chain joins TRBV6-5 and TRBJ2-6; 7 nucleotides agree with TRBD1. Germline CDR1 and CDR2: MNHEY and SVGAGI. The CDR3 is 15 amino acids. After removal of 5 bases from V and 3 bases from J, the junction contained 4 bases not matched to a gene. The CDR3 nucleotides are TGTGCCAGCAGTCCAACAGGGGTTGGGGCCAACGTCCTGACTTTC. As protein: CASSPTGVGANVLTF.

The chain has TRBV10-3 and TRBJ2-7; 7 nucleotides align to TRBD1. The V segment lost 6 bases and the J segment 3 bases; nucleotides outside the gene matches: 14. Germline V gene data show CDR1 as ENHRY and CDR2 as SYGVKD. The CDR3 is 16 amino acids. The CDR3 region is CAIRSSGTARGYEQYF. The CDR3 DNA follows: TGTGCCATCAGATCCTCCGGGACAGCTAGAGGCTACGAGCAGTACTTC.

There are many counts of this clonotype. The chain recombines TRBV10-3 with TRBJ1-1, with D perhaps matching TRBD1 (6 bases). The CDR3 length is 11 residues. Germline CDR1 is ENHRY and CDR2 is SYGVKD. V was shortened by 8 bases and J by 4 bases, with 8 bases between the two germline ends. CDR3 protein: CAIGTRTEAFF. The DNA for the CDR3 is TGTGCCATCGGGACACGCACTGAAGCTTTCTTT.

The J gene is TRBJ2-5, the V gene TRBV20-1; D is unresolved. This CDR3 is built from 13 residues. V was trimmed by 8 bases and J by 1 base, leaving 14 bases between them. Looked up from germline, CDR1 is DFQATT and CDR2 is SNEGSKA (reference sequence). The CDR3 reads CSYSWAAQETQYF. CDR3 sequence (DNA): TGCAGTTACTCCTGGGCAGCCCAAGAGACCCAGTACTTC.

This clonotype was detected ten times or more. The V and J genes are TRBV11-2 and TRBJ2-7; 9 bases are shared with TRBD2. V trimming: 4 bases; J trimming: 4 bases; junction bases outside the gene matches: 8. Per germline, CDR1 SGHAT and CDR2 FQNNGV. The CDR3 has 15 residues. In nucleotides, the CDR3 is TGTGCCAGCAGCTCAACAGGGACTAGCTGGTACGAGCAGTACTTC. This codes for CASSSTGTSWYEQYF.

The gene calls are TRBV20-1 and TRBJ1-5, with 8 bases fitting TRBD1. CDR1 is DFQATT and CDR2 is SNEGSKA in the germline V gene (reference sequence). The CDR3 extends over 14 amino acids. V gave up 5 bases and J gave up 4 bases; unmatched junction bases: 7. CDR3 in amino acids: CSAPGQGRNQPQHF. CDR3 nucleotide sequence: TGCAGTGCTCCTGGACAGGGTCGGAATCAGCCCCAGCATTTT.

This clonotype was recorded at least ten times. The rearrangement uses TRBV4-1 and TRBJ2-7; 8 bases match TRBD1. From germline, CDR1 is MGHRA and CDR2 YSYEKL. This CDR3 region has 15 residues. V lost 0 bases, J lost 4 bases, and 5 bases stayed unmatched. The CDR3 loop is CASSQDGTGLYEQYF. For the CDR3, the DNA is TGCGCCAGCAGCCAAGATGGGACAGGATTATACGAGCAGTACTTC.

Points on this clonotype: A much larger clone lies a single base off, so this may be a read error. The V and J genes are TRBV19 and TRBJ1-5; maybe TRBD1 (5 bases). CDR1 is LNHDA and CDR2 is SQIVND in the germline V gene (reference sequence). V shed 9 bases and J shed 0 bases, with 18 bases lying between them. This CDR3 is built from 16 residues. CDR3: CASSDPRGTSNQPQHF. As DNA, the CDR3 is TGTGCCAGCAGTGACCCCCGGGGGACTAGCAATCAGCCCCAGCATTTT.

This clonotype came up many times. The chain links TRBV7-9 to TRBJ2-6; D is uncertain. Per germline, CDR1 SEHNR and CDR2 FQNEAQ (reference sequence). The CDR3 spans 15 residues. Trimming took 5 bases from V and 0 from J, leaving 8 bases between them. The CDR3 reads CASSPGSSGANVLTF. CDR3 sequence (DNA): TGTGCCAGCAGCCCCGGTAGCTCTGGGGCCAACGTCCTGACTTTC.

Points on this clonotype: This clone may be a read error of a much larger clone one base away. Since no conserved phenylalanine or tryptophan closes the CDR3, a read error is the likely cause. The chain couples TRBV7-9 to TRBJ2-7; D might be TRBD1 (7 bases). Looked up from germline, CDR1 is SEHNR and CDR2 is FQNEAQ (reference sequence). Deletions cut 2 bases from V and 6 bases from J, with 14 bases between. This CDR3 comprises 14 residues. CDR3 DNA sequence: TGTGCCAGCAGCTTAAATTCCCAGGGGGGCGAGCAGTACCTC. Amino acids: CASSLNSQGGEQYL.

The CDR3 region is CASSNPGAQAFF. CDR3 DNA sequence: TGTGCCAGCAGTAATCCAGGGGCACAAGCTTTCTTT. The chain is built from TRBV6-5 and TRBJ1-1; possible D gene TRBD1, 6 bases. Germline CDR1 MNHEY, CDR2 SVGAGI. The CDR3 runs to 12 residues. V was pared by 5 bases and J by 9 bases, with 13 bases between.

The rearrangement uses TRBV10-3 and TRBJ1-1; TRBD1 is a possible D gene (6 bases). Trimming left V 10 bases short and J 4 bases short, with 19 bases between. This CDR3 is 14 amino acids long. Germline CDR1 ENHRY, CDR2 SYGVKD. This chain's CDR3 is CASTMDRQATEAFF. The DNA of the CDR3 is TGTGCCAGCACCATGGACAGACAAGCCACTGAAGCTTTCTTT.

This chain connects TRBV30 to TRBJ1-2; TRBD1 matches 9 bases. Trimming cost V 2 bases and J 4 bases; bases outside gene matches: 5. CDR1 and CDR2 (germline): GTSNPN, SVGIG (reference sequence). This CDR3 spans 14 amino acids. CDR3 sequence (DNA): TGTGCCTGGAGTAGGGGACAGGGCGGCTATGGCTACACCTTC. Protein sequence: CAWSRGQGGYGYTF.

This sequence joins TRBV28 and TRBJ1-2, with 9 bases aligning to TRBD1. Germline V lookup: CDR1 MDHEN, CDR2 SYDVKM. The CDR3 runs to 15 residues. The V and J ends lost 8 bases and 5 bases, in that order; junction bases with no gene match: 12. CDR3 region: CASHPRGQGLYGYTF. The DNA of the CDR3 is TGTGCCAGCCATCCCCGGGGACAGGGCTTGTATGGCTACACCTTC.

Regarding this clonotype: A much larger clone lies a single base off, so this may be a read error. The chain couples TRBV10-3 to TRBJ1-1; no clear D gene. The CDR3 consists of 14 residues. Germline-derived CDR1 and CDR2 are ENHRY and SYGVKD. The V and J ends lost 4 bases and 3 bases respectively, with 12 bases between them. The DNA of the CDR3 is TGTGCCATCAGTGGGAGGTTAATGGACACTGAAGCTTTCTTT. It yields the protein CAISGRLMDTEAFF.

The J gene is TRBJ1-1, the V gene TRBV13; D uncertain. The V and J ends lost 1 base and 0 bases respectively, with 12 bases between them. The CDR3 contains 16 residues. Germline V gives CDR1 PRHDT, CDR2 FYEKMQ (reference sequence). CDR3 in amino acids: CASSLAGASMNTEAFF. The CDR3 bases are TGTGCCAGCAGCTTAGCGGGTGCCTCCATGAACACTGAAGCTTTCTTT.

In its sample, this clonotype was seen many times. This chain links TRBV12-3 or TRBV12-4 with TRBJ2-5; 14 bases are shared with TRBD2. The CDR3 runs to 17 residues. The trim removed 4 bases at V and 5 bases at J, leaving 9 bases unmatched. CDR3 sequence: CASSSLSGLAGVETQYF. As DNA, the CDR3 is TGTGCCAGCAGTTCACTATCGGGACTAGCGGGAGTGGAGACCCAGTACTTC.

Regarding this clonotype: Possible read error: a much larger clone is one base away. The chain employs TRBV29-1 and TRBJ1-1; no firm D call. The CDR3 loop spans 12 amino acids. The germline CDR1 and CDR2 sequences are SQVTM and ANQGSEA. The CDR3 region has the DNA TGCAGCGTTGAAGGTAGGGATACTGAAGCTTCCTTT. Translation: CSVEGRDTEASF.

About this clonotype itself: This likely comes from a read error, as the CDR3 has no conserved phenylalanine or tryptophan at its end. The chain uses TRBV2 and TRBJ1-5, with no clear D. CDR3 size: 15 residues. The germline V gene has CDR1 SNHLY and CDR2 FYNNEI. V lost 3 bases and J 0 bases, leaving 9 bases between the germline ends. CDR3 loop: CASSDRQYSNQPQHL. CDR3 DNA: TGTGCCAGCAGTGACCGTCAGTATAGCAATCAGCCCCAGCATCTT.

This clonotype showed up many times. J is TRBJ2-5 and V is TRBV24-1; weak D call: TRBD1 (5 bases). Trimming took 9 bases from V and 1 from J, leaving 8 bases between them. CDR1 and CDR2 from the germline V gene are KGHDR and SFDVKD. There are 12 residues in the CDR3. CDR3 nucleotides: TGTGCCACCGAAGACAGCCAAGAGACCCAGTACTTC. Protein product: CATEDSQETQYF.

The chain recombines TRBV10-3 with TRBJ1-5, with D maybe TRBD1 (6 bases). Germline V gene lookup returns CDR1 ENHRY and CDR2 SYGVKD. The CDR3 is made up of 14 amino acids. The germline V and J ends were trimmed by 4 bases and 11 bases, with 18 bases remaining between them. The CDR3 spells CAISVEAGAETQHF. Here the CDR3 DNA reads TGTGCCATCAGTGTGGAAGCGGGGGCAGAGACCCAGCATTTT.

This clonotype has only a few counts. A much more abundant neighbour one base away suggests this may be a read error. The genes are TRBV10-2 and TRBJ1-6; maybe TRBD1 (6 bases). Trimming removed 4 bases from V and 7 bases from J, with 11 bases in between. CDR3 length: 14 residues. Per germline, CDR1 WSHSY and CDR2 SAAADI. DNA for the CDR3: TGCGCCAGCAGTGCGGCAGGGGAAAATTCACCCCTCCACTTT. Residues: CASSAAGENSPLHF.

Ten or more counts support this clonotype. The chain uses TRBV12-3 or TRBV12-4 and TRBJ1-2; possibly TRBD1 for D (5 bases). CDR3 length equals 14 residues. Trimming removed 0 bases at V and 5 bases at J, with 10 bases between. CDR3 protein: CASSLATGLYGYTF. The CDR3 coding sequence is TGTGCCAGCAGTTTAGCAACAGGACTTTATGGCTACACCTTC.

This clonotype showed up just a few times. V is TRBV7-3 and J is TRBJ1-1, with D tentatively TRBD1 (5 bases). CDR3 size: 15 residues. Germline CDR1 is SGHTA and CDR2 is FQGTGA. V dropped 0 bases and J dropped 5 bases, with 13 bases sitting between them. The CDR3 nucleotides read TGTGCCAGCAGCTTAACCAGGGTTGGGGGAACTGAAGCTTTCTTT. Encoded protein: CASSLTRVGGTEAFF.

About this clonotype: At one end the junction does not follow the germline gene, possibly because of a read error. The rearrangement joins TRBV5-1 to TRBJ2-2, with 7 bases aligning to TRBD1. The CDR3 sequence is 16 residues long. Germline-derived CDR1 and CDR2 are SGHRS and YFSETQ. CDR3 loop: CASSLGQGRNTGEPFF. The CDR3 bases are TGCGCCAGCAGCTTGGGACAGGGTAGGAACACCGGGGAGCCGTTTTTT.